The next 19 T cell receptor beta chains were all read from a single sample in a study of T cell repertoires in cytomegalovirus infection. TCRdb reprocessed the reads with MiXCR, giving one entry per CDR3 protein. The table lists hundreds of thousands of distinct CDR3 sequences, around 31% of them singletons, with about an eighth in the top ten. These receptors are not linked to any known antigen. The sample in question was cultured CD8+ T cells from PBMCs, obtained from culture after CMV antigen stimulation. The origin of the receptors is a human donor in good health (CMV status not recorded). Some clones in this sample may be carry-over from other donors' samples.

CDR3 DNA sequence: TGTGCCATCAGTGACCCCTACCGAAGCTCCTACAATGAGCAGTTCTTC. This codes for CAISDPYRSSYNEQFF. This rearrangement joins TRBV10-3 to TRBJ2-1; D unclear. CDR3 length: 16 residues. The V gene lost 3 bases and the J gene lost 0 bases, with 12 bases spanning the gap. In germline, CDR1 is ENHRY, CDR2 SYGVKD.

The chain links TRBV12-5 to TRBJ2-5, with D unresolved. The CDR3 is 14 residues long. Trimming took 6 bases from V and 2 from J, leaving 13 bases between them. Germline lookup yields CDR1 LGHNT and CDR2 FRNRAP. CDR3 nucleotide sequence: TGTGCTAGTGGCCCACTCCCCGGTCAAGAGACCCAGTACTTC. Its translation is CASGPLPGQETQYF. Combining the CDR3 with reference TRBV12-5 and TRBJ2-5 gives the whole variable domain DARVTQTPRHKVTEMGQEVTMRCQPILGHNTVFWYRQTMMQGLELLAYFRNRAPLDDSGMPKDRFSAEMPDATLATLKIQPSEPRDSAVYFCASGPLPGQETQYFGPGTRLLVL.

A few counts support this clonotype. V gene TRBV12-5 combines with J gene TRBJ2-1; D gene uncertain. Germline V gene sequence: CDR1 LGHNT, CDR2 FRNRAP. The V gene lost 2 bases and the J gene lost 12 bases, with 11 bases spanning the gap. The CDR3 has 12 amino acids. The CDR3 spells CASGLTPKGQFF. CDR3 bases: TGTGCTAGTGGTTTGACGCCCAAGGGGCAGTTCTTC. Variable domain in full (rest from reference TRBV12-5 and TRBJ2-1): DARVTQTPRHKVTEMGQEVTMRCQPILGHNTVFWYRQTMMQGLELLAYFRNRAPLDDSGMPKDRFSAEMPDATLATLKIQPSEPRDSAVYFCASGLTPKGQFFGPGTRLTVL.

This clonotype was seen a few times. V usage is TRBV12-3 or TRBV12-4 and J usage is TRBJ1-2; a possible D gene is TRBD1 (5 bases). V was clipped by 5 bases and J by 2 bases, with 9 bases between them. The CDR3 is made up of 13 amino acids. CDR3 in DNA: TGTGCCAGCAGTCCAGAGGGGAACTATGGCTACACCTTC. Translated, it gives CASSPEGNYGYTF.

This clonotype has more than one count but fewer than ten. This chain joins TRBV12-3 or TRBV12-4 and TRBJ1-5, with D maybe TRBD1 (6 bases). This CDR3 is built from 18 residues. V shed 4 bases and J shed 1 base, with 20 bases lying between them. CDR3 in amino acids: CASSSPGQGSYSNQPQHF. The CDR3 nucleotides are TGTGCCAGCAGTTCACCGGGACAAGGGAGTTACAGCAATCAGCCCCAGCATTTT.

The chain links TRBV7-6 to TRBJ2-3; maybe TRBD2 (5 bases). CDR1 SGHVS and CDR2 FNYEAQ come from the germline V gene. Trimming took off 4 bases at V and 1 base at J, with 15 bases between the two ends. The CDR3 loop spans 16 amino acids. CDR3 in DNA: TGTGCCAGCAGCTCGTTAGCGCGGCCGGGCACAGATACGCAGTATTTT. It yields the protein CASSSLARPGTDTQYF.

This clonotype was seen at least ten times. This chain joins TRBV12-3 or TRBV12-4 and TRBJ1-4; D perhaps matches TRBD1 (6 bases). The V end lost 6 bases, the J end lost 4 bases, and 12 bases lay between the germline ends. The CDR3 spans 14 residues. The DNA for the CDR3 is TGTGCCAGCAGCAGGACAGATTTTAATGAAAAACTGTTTTTT. This encodes CASSRTDFNEKLFF.

The chain recombines TRBV6-1 with TRBJ2-2; D is unclear. V was trimmed by 8 bases and J by 6 bases, leaving 10 bases between them. CDR1 is MNHNS, CDR2 SASEGT, per germline. This CDR3 spans 12 amino acids. The CDR3: CASGRRAGELFF. CDR3 nucleotides: TGTGCCAGCGGGCGTAGGGCCGGGGAGCTGTTTTTT.

The J gene is TRBJ2-7, the V gene TRBV3-1; 8 nucleotides match TRBD1. The germline V gene has CDR1 LGHDT and CDR2 YNNKEL (reference sequence). The V gene end was trimmed by 1 base and the J gene end by 5 bases; junction bases not matched to a gene: 10. The CDR3 sequence is 16 residues long. The CDR3 protein is CASSQVGQGAINEQYF. The CDR3 bases are TGTGCCAGCAGCCAAGTGGGGCAGGGGGCGATCAACGAGCAGTACTTC.

The CDR3 loop is CASSLNDGTGRDTQYF. The CDR3 DNA sequence: TGTGCCAGCAGCTTAAATGACGGGACAGGGCGAGATACGCAGTATTTT. V usage is TRBV7-9 and J usage is TRBJ2-3; the match to TRBD1 covers 9 bases. The CDR3 has 16 residues. Germline values: CDR1 SEHNR, CDR2 FQNEAQ (reference sequence). Losses at the gene ends were 2 bases for V and 5 bases for J; bases not matched to a gene: 8.

In its sample, this clonotype was seen a few times. The CDR3 DNA sequence: TGTGCCAGCAGCTCCTCCCTGGGCCAGGTGGGCACTGAAGCTTTCTTT. It encodes CASSSSLGQVGTEAFF. The genes are TRBV7-9 and TRBJ1-1; D remains unclear. Between the trimmed V and J ends, which lost 4 bases and 4 bases, there was a span of 19 bases. There are 16 residues in the CDR3. The germline V gene has CDR1 SEHNR and CDR2 FQNEAQ (reference sequence).

This chain joins TRBV6-1 and TRBJ1-1; D call uncertain. The CDR3 has 12 residues. Per germline, CDR1 MNHNS and CDR2 SASEGT. V gave up 4 bases and J gave up 5 bases, with 8 bases separating them. The CDR3 DNA reads TGTGCCAGCAGTGGGAGTGGAACTGAAGCTTTCTTT. This encodes CASSGSGTEAFF.

The chain recombines TRBV6-2 or TRBV6-3 with TRBJ2-7; TRBD2 matches at 8 bases. The CDR3 consists of 15 residues. From germline, CDR1 is MNHEY and CDR2 SVGEGT. V was pared by 7 bases and J by 2 bases, with 10 bases of the junction left unmatched. This chain's CDR3 is CASNNRGGYPYEQYV. The CDR3 DNA follows: TGTGCCAGCAACAACCGGGGGGGGTACCCCTACGAGCAGTACGTC.

This clonotype was counted between two and nine times. The DNA of the CDR3 is TGTGCCAGCAGCCCTCAGCAGGGTAGCTCCTACGAGCAGTACTTC. It is translated as CASSPQQGSSYEQYF. The chain recombines TRBV7-6 with TRBJ2-7; tentatively, D is TRBD1 (5 bases). V was cut by 5 bases and J by 0 bases, with 14 bases left in between. Germline V gene sequence: CDR1 SGHVS, CDR2 FNYEAQ. This CDR3 has 15 amino acids.

The chain has TRBV12-5 and TRBJ2-6; 8 bases line up with TRBD2. Germline CDR1 and CDR2: LGHNT and FRNRAP. The CDR3 is 16 amino acids. After removal of 4 bases from V and 3 bases from J, the junction contained 5 bases not matched to a gene. In DNA form, the CDR3 reads TGTGCTAGTGGTTCTCGGGGGGGGGGTGGGGCCAACGTCCTGACTTTC. This translates into CASGSRGGGGANVLTF.

The genes are TRBV2 and TRBJ1-5; 7 bases match TRBD1. Germline V gene lookup returns CDR1 SNHLY and CDR2 FYNNEI. Trimming cost V 10 bases and J 5 bases; bases outside gene matches: 5. The CDR3 has 12 residues. This CDR3 reads CATGTADQPQHF. The CDR3 nucleotides are TGTGCCACCGGGACAGCTGATCAGCCCCAGCATTTT.

CDR3 bases: TGCAGTGCTAGAGAGGGGTTGTATAGCAATCAGCCCCAGCATTTT. This codes for CSAREGLYSNQPQHF. The chain couples TRBV20-1 to TRBJ1-5; no clear D. CDR1 is DFQATT, CDR2 SNEGSKA, per germline (reference sequence). Trimming removed 0 bases from V and 0 bases from J, with 9 bases in between. The CDR3 runs to 15 residues.

This clonotype was detected only a few times. For the CDR3, the DNA is TGTGCCAGCAGCTTTACCCAGACTAGCGGGGAGACCCAGTACTTC. It specifies CASSFTQTSGETQYF. The J gene is TRBJ2-5, the V gene TRBV7-9; 10 bases are shared with TRBD2. CDR1 and CDR2 (germline): SEHNR, FQNEAQ (reference sequence). The V gene end was trimmed by 3 bases and the J gene end by 5 bases; junction bases not matched to a gene: 6. The CDR3 has 15 residues.

This clonotype was detected only a few times. The genes are TRBV6-5 and TRBJ1-1, with TRBD1 identical over 8 bases. Germline assignment: CDR1 MNHEY and CDR2 SVGAGI. This CDR3 is 14 amino acids long. The J segment lost 7 bases and the V segment lost 0 bases, leaving 4 bases of the junction unmatched. Written as DNA, the CDR3 is TGTGCCAGCAGTTACTCGGGGACAGGAGATGAAGCTTTCTTT. Amino acid sequence: CASSYSGTGDEAFF.